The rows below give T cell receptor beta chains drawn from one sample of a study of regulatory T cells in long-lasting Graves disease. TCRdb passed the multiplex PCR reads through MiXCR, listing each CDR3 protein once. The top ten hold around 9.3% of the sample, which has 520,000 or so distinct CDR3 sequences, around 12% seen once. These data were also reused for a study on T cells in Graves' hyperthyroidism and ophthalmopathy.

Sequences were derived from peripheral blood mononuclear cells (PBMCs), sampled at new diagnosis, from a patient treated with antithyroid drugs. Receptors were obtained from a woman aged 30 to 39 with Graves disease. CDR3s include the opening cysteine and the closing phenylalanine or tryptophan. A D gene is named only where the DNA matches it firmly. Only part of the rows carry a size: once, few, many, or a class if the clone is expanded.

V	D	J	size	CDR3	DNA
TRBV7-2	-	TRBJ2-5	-	CASSLDWTAQETQYF	TGTGCCAGCAGCTTAGATTGGACTGCCCAAGAGACCCAGTACTTC
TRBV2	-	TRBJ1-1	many	CASSDRTAGTEAFF	TGTGCCAGCAGTGATAGGACAGCAGGAACTGAAGCTTTCTTT
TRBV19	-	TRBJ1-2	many	CASSPKRNYGYTF	TGTGCCAGTAGTCCGAAGAGGAACTATGGCTACACCTTC
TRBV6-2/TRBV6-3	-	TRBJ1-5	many	CASSSLLSNEFQHF	TGTGCCAGCAGTTCCCTCCTCTCTAACGAATTTCAGCATTTT
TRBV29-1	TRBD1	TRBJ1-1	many	CSVWTGAEAFF	TGCAGCGTTTGGACAGGGGCTGAAGCTTTCTTT
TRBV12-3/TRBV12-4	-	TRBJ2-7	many	CASSLRTTGRLYEQYF	TGTGCCAGCAGCCTACGGACCACAGGAAGACTATACGAGCAGTACTTC
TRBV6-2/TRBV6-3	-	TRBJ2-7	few	CASSYSTDLYEQYF	TGTGCCAGCAGTTACTCAACTGACCTCTACGAGCAGTACTTC
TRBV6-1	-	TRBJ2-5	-	CASSELVTQYF	TGTGCCAGCAGTGAATTGGTAACCCAGTACTTC
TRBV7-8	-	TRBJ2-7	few	CASSLDRDGSYEQYF	TGTGCCAGCAGCTTAGACCGGGACGGCTCCTACGAGCAGTACTTC
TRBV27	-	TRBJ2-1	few	CASSLSPRGSSYNEQFF	TGTGCCAGCAGTTTATCCCCCCGGGGCAGCTCCTACAATGAGCAGTTCTTC
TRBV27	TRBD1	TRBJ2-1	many	CASSRTGGFYNEQFF	TGTGCCAGCAGTCGGACAGGAGGCTTTTACAATGAGCAGTTCTTC
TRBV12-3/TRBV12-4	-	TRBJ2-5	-	CVSRGEETQYF	TGTGTCAGCCGAGGCGAGGAGACCCAGTACTTC
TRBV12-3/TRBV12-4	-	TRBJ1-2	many	CASSEDVAYRANYGYTF	TGTGCCAGCAGTGAGGACGTAGCGTACCGGGCTAACTATGGCTACACCTTC
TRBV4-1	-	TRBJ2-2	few	CASWSRQTGELFF	TGCGCCAGCTGGAGTAGGCAGACCGGGGAGCTGTTTTTT
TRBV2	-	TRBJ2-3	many	CASSSDRSVTDTQYF	TGTGCCAGCAGTTCCGACAGATCGGTCACAGATACGCAGTATTTT
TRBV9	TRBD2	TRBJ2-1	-	CASVKVVLAGVQSYNEQFF	TGTGCCAGCGTCAAGGTCGTACTAGCGGGAGTACAGTCCTACAATGAGCAGTTCTTC
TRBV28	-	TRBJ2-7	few	CASSLIYDPGVSLGYEQYF	TGTGCCAGCAGTTTAATTTATGACCCGGGAGTATCCCTCGGCTACGAGCAGTACTTC
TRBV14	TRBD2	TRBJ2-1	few	CASSLAGLYSEQFF	TGTGCCAGCAGCCTAGCGGGTCTTTATTCCGAGCAGTTCTTC
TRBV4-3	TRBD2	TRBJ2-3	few	CASSQGTSGTTDTQYF	TGCGCCAGCAGCCAAGGGACTAGCGGGACCACAGATACGCAGTATTTT
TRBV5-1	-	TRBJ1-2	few	CASSLGTGQNYGYTF	TGCGCCAGCAGCTTGGGCACCGGACAGAACTATGGCTACACCTTC
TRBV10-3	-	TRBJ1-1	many	CAISESGWAEAFF	TGTGCCATCAGTGAGTCAGGTTGGGCTGAAGCTTTCTTT